Each of the 30 T cell receptor beta chains below was sequenced from the same sample in a study of T cell changes during pregnancy in multiple sclerosis. Here immunoSEQ multiplex PCR was the method, and the copy in TCRdb shows in-frame clones only, minus some. In the table there are under 95,000 clones, roughly 92% of which are singletons. The sample consisted of peripheral blood, taken after pregnancy. Source of these receptors: a female donor with multiple sclerosis, enrolled in a pregnancy study.

The chain has TRBV5-4 and TRBJ1-1; D ambiguous. Germline assignment: CDR1 SGHNT and CDR2 YYREEE (reference sequence). V was pared by 1 base and J by 11 bases, with 9 bases between. The CDR3 length is 11 residues. Written as DNA, the CDR3 is TGTGCCAGCAGCTTGTCCGGGGTCGCTTTCTTT. This codes for CASSLSGVAFF.

V is TRBV16 and J is TRBJ2-2; weak D call: TRBD1 (6 bases). Germline lookup yields CDR1 KGHSY and CDR2 FQNENV. The V and J ends lost 7 bases and 5 bases respectively, with 14 bases between them. The CDR3 covers 14 residues. CDR3 sequence: CASKNRALTGELFF. CDR3 bases: TGTGCCAGCAAAAACAGGGCCCTTACCGGGGAGCTGTTTTTT.

The rearrangement links TRBV29-1 to TRBJ2-7; TRBD2 aligns across 7 bases. CDR3 length: 13 amino acids. Germline CDR1 is SQVTM and CDR2 is ANQGSEA. The trim removed 3 bases at V and 3 bases at J, leaving 5 bases unmatched. Here the CDR3 reads CSVESGANYEQYF. The DNA for the CDR3 is TGCAGCGTTGAGAGCGGGGCGAACTACGAGCAGTACTTC.

J is TRBJ1-3 and V is TRBV12-5, with 8 bases that match TRBD1. This CDR3 region has 18 residues. Germline loops: CDR1 LGHNT, CDR2 FRNRAP. V shed 0 bases and J 0 bases; nucleotides not matched to a gene: 7. The CDR3 DNA is TGTGCTAGTGGTTTGGTCGGGACAGGAATCCTCTCTGGAAACACCATATATTTT. This sequence encodes CASGLVGTGILSGNTIYF.

The CDR3 sequence: CASSLEGASGYTF. CDR3 nucleotides: TGCGCCAGCAGCTTGGAGGGGGCCTCCGGCTACACCTTC. The V call is TRBV5-1, the J call TRBJ1-2, with 7 positions matching TRBD1. CDR1 SGHRS and CDR2 YFSETQ come from the germline V gene. J lost 8 bases, V lost 0 bases, and 4 bases had no gene match. The CDR3 has 13 residues.

The gene calls are TRBV7-2 and TRBJ2-5; 9 nucleotides align to TRBD1. CDR3 length: 14 residues. J was trimmed by 4 bases and V by 5 bases; bases with no gene match: 5. CDR1 SGHTA and CDR2 FQGNSA come from the germline V gene. CDR3 coding DNA: TGTGCCAGCAGCCGAGGACAGGGGCTAGAGACCCAGTACTTC. It encodes CASSRGQGLETQYF.

The chain links TRBV7-9 to TRBJ1-3; D unresolved. V dropped 0 bases and J dropped 0 bases, with 9 bases sitting between them. Germline V gives CDR1 SEHNR, CDR2 FQNEAQ (reference sequence). This CDR3 has 16 amino acids. CDR3 loop: CASSLAAGSSGNTIYF. CDR3 DNA: TGTGCCAGCAGCTTAGCGGCGGGGAGCTCTGGAAACACCATATATTTT.

This chain connects TRBV6-1 to TRBJ1-2, with a weak D call TRBD1 (5 bases). Germline V gene lookup returns CDR1 MNHNS and CDR2 SASEGT. The CDR3 totals 14 residues. V shed 4 bases and J shed 4 bases, with 13 bases lying between them. The CDR3 DNA follows: TGTGCCAGCAGTGCCCCAGGGCAGACCTATGGCTACACCTTC. Its protein product is CASSAPGQTYGYTF.

The V call is TRBV12-5, the J call TRBJ1-4; 11 bases fit TRBD1. CDR1 is LGHNT, CDR2 FRNRAP, per germline. V gave up 5 bases and J gave up 2 bases; unmatched junction bases: 7. The CDR3 totals 17 residues. The CDR3 nucleotides read TGTGCTAGTGGTATAAGGACAGGGGGCTCCACTAATGAAAAACTGTTTTTT. Amino acids: CASGIRTGGSTNEKLFF.

V is TRBV19 and J is TRBJ1-2; 8 bases align to TRBD1. The germline V gene encodes CDR1 LNHDA and CDR2 SQIVND (reference sequence). The V and J ends lost 3 bases and 8 bases, in that order; junction bases with no gene match: 8. CDR3 size: 14 residues. The CDR3 sequence: CASSMSTGGVGYTF. In nucleotides, the CDR3 is TGTGCCAGTAGTATGAGTACAGGGGGAGTGGGCTACACCTTC.

The J gene is TRBJ2-7, the V gene TRBV10-1; D gene unclear. There are 12 residues in the CDR3. CDR1 is WNHNN and CDR2 is SYGVQD in the germline V gene (reference sequence). Trimming took 0 bases from V and 4 from J, leaving 4 bases between them. CDR3 coding DNA: TGCGCCAGCAGTGAGTCCAGGTACGAGCAGTACTTC. The encoded protein is CASSESRYEQYF.

CDR3 sequence: CASQLAGVDTQYF. For the CDR3, the DNA is TGTGCCAGCCAGCTAGCGGGAGTAGATACGCAGTATTTT. V gene TRBV2 combines with J gene TRBJ2-3; 10 bases match TRBD2. The CDR3 is 13 amino acids. Germline loops: CDR1 SNHLY, CDR2 FYNNEI. V trimming: 8 bases; J trimming: 5 bases; junction bases outside the gene matches: 4.

The CDR3 DNA is TGTGCCAGCTCACCACTGTCAGGGGTCTCCTACGAGCAGTACTTC. Protein sequence: CASSPLSGVSYEQYF. The chain uses TRBV18 and TRBJ2-7, with D possibly being TRBD1 (6 bases). Germline V gene lookup returns CDR1 KGHSH and CDR2 LQKENI. This CDR3 is built from 15 residues. Trimming left V 1 base short and J 0 bases short, with 10 bases between.

With respect to this clone: The sample holds other DNA sequences that translate to the same CDR3. The chain has TRBV19 and TRBJ1-5, with a tentative D call TRBD1 (5 bases). CDR1 is LNHDA, CDR2 SQIVND, per germline (reference sequence). The CDR3 extends over 14 amino acids. V was clipped by 2 bases and J by 6 bases, with 11 bases between them. The CDR3 reads CASSIQGLGQPQHF. For the CDR3, the DNA is TGTGCCAGTAGTATACAGGGTTTGGGTCAGCCCCAGCATTTT.

The genes are TRBV28 and TRBJ1-2; D remains ambiguous. Trimming cost V 5 bases and J 2 bases, with 6 bases left between them. The germline gives CDR1 MDHEN, CDR2 SYDVKM. The CDR3 has 12 residues. The CDR3 sequence: CASSGRNYGYTF. CDR3 DNA sequence: TGTGCCAGCAGTGGCAGAAACTATGGCTACACCTTC.

This clone was counted a single time. The CDR3 sequence is CASSLEGANTGELFF. The CDR3 DNA follows: TGCGCCAGCAGCTTGGAGGGGGCGAACACCGGGGAGCTGTTTTTT. The chain carries TRBV5-1 and TRBJ2-2; D perhaps matches TRBD1 (6 bases). The CDR3 consists of 15 residues. The V gene's germline CDR1 is SGHRS and CDR2 YFSETQ. Trimming cost V 0 bases and J 0 bases, with 6 bases left between them.

The rearrangement uses TRBV5-4 and TRBJ2-7; 7 bases match TRBD2. The V gene's germline CDR1 is SGHNT and CDR2 YYREEE (reference sequence). The V gene end was trimmed by 2 bases and the J gene end by 5 bases; junction bases not matched to a gene: 19. The CDR3 loop spans 18 amino acids. The CDR3 loop is CASSFKLTRAGDFNEQYF. For the CDR3, the DNA is TGTGCCAGCAGCTTCAAGCTGACAAGGGCGGGAGACTTTAACGAGCAGTACTTC.

The chain combines TRBV18 with TRBJ2-1; possibly TRBD2 for D (6 bases). The CDR3 has 13 amino acids. V lost 5 bases, J lost 8 bases, and 13 bases lay in between. Germline V CDR1 and CDR2: KGHSH, LQKENI. In DNA, the CDR3 is TGTGCCAGCTCAGCACTAGCTTTCGATGAGCAGTTCTTC. The encoded protein is CASSALAFDEQFF.

This chain joins TRBV11-2 and TRBJ2-5; a weak D match, TRBD2 (6 bases). The CDR3 has 15 residues. Germline CDR1 and CDR2: SGHAT and FQNNGV. V shed 7 bases and J shed 0 bases, with 15 bases lying between them. The CDR3: CASNNPWGDQETQYF. CDR3 coding DNA: TGTGCCAGCAACAATCCGTGGGGGGACCAAGAGACCCAGTACTTC.

This chain uses TRBV11-2 with TRBJ2-5; TRBD2 agrees at 10 bases. J gave up 5 bases and V 1 base, and 4 bases lay outside the gene matches. In germline, CDR1 is SGHAT, CDR2 FQNNGV. CDR3 length: 15 amino acids. CDR3 region: CASSLASGSLETQYF. CDR3 nucleotide sequence: TGTGCCAGCAGCTTAGCTAGCGGGAGCCTGGAGACCCAGTACTTC.

V usage is TRBV29-1 and J usage is TRBJ2-1; TRBD2 agrees at 12 bases. The CDR3 sequence is 13 residues long. Germline assignment: CDR1 SQVTM and CDR2 ANQGSEA. V was pared by 4 bases and J by 9 bases, with 4 bases of the junction left unmatched. CDR3 residues: CSVVLAGGGEQFF. The CDR3 bases are TGCAGCGTTGTACTAGCGGGAGGAGGTGAGCAGTTCTTC.

The chain uses TRBV5-1 and TRBJ2-1, with TRBD1 as a possible D gene (6 bases). The V end was cut by 0 bases, the J end by 2 bases, with 12 bases between. The CDR3 is made up of 16 amino acids. The germline V gene has CDR1 SGHRS and CDR2 YFSETQ. CDR3 nucleotide sequence: TGCGCCAGCAGCTTGGAAGGGGGATGGGCCTACAATGAGCAGTTCTTC. Amino acids: CASSLEGGWAYNEQFF. The variable domain in full, completed from reference TRBV5-1 and TRBJ2-1, reads KAGVTQTPRYLIKTRGQQVTLSCSPISGHRSVSWYQQTPGQGLQFLFEYFSETQRNKGNFPGRFSGRQFSNSRSEMNVSTLELGDSALYLCASSLEGGWAYNEQFFGPGTRLTVL.

The CDR3 DNA is TGTGCCAGCAGTGATGTAGGGAGAGAGACCCAGTACTTC. Translation: CASSDVGRETQYF. The chain links TRBV2 to TRBJ2-5, with a possible D match to TRBD2 (5 bases). CDR3 size: 13 residues. Trimming pared 3 bases from V and 4 bases from J, leaving 9 bases between. In germline, CDR1 is SNHLY, CDR2 FYNNEI.

V gene TRBV5-6 combines with J gene TRBJ1-5, with unresolved D. CDR1 and CDR2 from the germline V gene are SGHDT and YYEEEE. The V end lost 0 bases, the J end lost 0 bases, and 10 bases lay between the germline ends. The CDR3 totals 16 residues. DNA of the CDR3: TGTGCCAGCAGCTTGGGGCAGATCCATAGCAATCAGCCCCAGCATTTT. Residues: CASSLGQIHSNQPQHF.

This rearrangement joins TRBV5-4 to TRBJ1-6; maybe TRBD1 (5 bases). Trimming cost V 0 bases and J 7 bases, with 8 bases left between them. Germline V gene data show CDR1 as SGHNT and CDR2 as YYREEE (reference sequence). This CDR3 is 14 amino acids long. The CDR3 is CASSLERGNSPLHF. In DNA form, the CDR3 reads TGTGCCAGCAGCTTGGAACGGGGGAATTCACCCCTCCACTTT.

This clone was found once. The chain links TRBV7-9 to TRBJ2-5; 8 bases agree with TRBD1. Looked up from germline, CDR1 is SEHNR and CDR2 is FQNEAQ (reference sequence). Germline trimming cut 1 base from V and 0 bases from J; bases unmatched to any gene: 4. This CDR3 has 16 amino acids. CDR3 sequence: CASSLVDRVYQETQYF. The CDR3 region has the DNA TGTGCCAGCAGCTTAGTGGACAGGGTGTACCAAGAGACCCAGTACTTC.

The chain is built from TRBV20-1 and TRBJ2-3; 7 bases map to TRBD2. CDR3 length: 11 residues. Germline V gene data show CDR1 as DFQATT and CDR2 as SNEGSKA (reference sequence). The V and J ends lost 6 bases and 8 bases, in that order; junction bases with no gene match: 5. In DNA form, the CDR3 reads TGCAGTGCGGAGCGGGGCCTTACGCAGTATTTT. Translated: CSAERGLTQYF.

The rearrangement uses TRBV4-2 and TRBJ2-3, with D hard to call. Trimming took off 3 bases at V and 2 bases at J, with 18 bases between the two ends. The germline V gene has CDR1 LGHNA and CDR2 YNFKEQ. This CDR3 region has 17 residues. The CDR3 loop is CASSQDLYSSLTDTQYF. CDR3 nucleotide sequence: TGTGCCAGCAGCCAGGATCTATATAGCTCTCTCACAGATACGCAGTATTTT.

This chain connects TRBV18 to TRBJ1-1; 9 bases are a match to TRBD1. Germline lookup yields CDR1 KGHSH and CDR2 LQKENI. Trimming cost V 2 bases and J 1 base; bases outside gene matches: 8. The CDR3 is 17 residues long. The CDR3 reads CASSPIAMGQGNTEAFF. The DNA for the CDR3 is TGTGCCAGCTCACCAATTGCTATGGGACAGGGGAACACTGAAGCTTTCTTT.

This chain connects TRBV11-3 to TRBJ2-7; tentative D call: TRBD2 (5 bases). Germline V lookup: CDR1 SGHNT, CDR2 YENEEA. Trimming pared 4 bases from V and 6 bases from J, leaving 13 bases between. The CDR3 loop spans 13 amino acids. CDR3: CASSSVAGSEQYF. CDR3 DNA sequence: TGTGCCAGCAGCTCAGTCGCGGGCAGCGAGCAGTACTTC.